This T cell receptor (beta chain) was captured by sequencing in a study of blood T cell repertoires in COVID-19. This clone was seen only once. With V trimmed by 6 bases and J by 7 bases, 6 bases remained unmatched. Germline V gene lookup returns CDR1 SQVTM and CDR2 ANQGSEA. The length of the CDR3 is 13 residues. Profiled with immunoSEQ multiplex PCR; TCRdb holds only in-frame clones, not every one. The sample includes fewer than 200,000 clones, roughly 80% seen only once; the top ten take approximately 5.6%. Categorization into cohorts depended on clinical history that participants reported. This TCR derives from a woman aged 40 to 50 with acute COVID-19. The chain couples TRBV29-1 to TRBJ1-3; TRBD1 matches 10 bases. Material for sequencing was PBMCs or T cells enriched from blood (not recorded which). The CDR3 DNA is TGCAGCGTCCGACAGGGGGCGAGGAACACCATATATTTT. This codes for CSVRQGARNTIYF.